Each of the 22 T cell receptor beta chains below was sequenced from the same sample in a study of Graves' ophthalmopathy and Graves' hyperthyroidism. Beta-chain TCR CDR3 regions were amplified from RNA transcripts. An initial RT-PCR round employing HTBI primers preceded a second-round multiplex PCR. MiXCR, applied by TCRdb to the multiplex PCR reads, yields one record per CDR3 protein. The sample yields over a million distinct CDR3 sequences, around a third seen once. The specimen sequenced was peripheral blood or thyroid tissue (not recorded which). These receptor sequences come from an adult man with Graves' hyperthyroidism.

This clonotype was detected a few times. The gene calls are TRBV2 and TRBJ2-7; perhaps TRBD2 as D (6 bases). This CDR3 has 13 amino acids. The V gene lost 3 bases and the J gene lost 7 bases, with 13 bases spanning the gap. Germline CDR1 is SNHLY and CDR2 is FYNNEI. The CDR3, as DNA: TGTGCCAGCAGTGACGGGGGATTTGGGGAGCAGTACTTC. It codes for CASSDGGFGEQYF.

This clonotype was seen many times. The V call is TRBV11-2, the J call TRBJ1-6; D perhaps matches TRBD1 (6 bases). Germline loops: CDR1 SGHAT, CDR2 FQNNGV. Trimming left V 4 bases short and J 6 bases short, with 19 bases between. CDR3 length: 17 amino acids. This CDR3 reads CASSSRGAAVGNSPLHF. CDR3 nucleotide sequence: TGTGCCAGCAGCTCGAGGGGGGCCGCGGTTGGTAATTCACCCCTCCACTTT. Using reference TRBV11-2 and TRBJ1-6 for the parts outside the CDR3, the full variable domain is EAGVAQSPRYKIIEKRQSVAFWCNPISGHATLYWYQQILGQGPKLLIQFQNNGVVDDSQLPKDRFSAERLKGVDSTLKIQPAKLEDSAVYLCASSSRGAAVGNSPLHFGNGTRLTVT.

This rearrangement joins TRBV2 to TRBJ2-5; TRBD1 matches at 9 bases. The CDR3 runs to 16 residues. Germline CDR1 and CDR2: SNHLY and FYNNEI. Trimming at V came to 3 bases and at J to 9 bases, leaving 14 bases not matched to a gene. CDR3 nucleotides: TGTGCCAGCAGTGAGATGGGGACAGGGAGCAATCAGCCCCAGTACTTC. Its protein product is CASSEMGTGSNQPQYF.

This chain links TRBV6-6 with TRBJ1-2, with 8 bases aligning to TRBD1. Germline values: CDR1 MNHNY, CDR2 SVGAGI (reference sequence). CDR3 length: 15 residues. Unmatched junction bases numbered 5, after V lost 5 bases and J lost 0 bases. CDR3: CASSQDRGANYGYTF. The CDR3 DNA sequence: TGTGCCAGCAGTCAAGACAGGGGAGCTAACTATGGCTACACCTTC.

This clonotype was observed a handful of times. J is TRBJ1-6 and V is TRBV5-6, with D tentatively TRBD1 (6 bases). CDR1 and CDR2 (germline): SGHDT, YYEEEE. The V and J ends lost 4 bases and 5 bases respectively, with 13 bases between them. The CDR3 sequence is 15 residues long. This CDR3 reads CASSTVAGDNSPLHF. CDR3 DNA: TGTGCCAGCAGCACTGTGGCAGGGGATAATTCACCCCTCCACTTT.

This clonotype appeared a few times. This chain links TRBV9 with TRBJ1-6, with D perhaps TRBD1 (5 bases). The V end lost 0 bases, the J end lost 7 bases, and 17 bases lay between the germline ends. Germline lookup yields CDR1 SGDLS and CDR2 YYNGEE. This CDR3 contains 17 residues. The CDR3 sequence: CASSVGAGSIQNSPLHF. The CDR3 DNA sequence: TGTGCCAGCAGCGTAGGGGCAGGGAGCATTCAGAATTCACCCCTCCACTTT.

V usage is TRBV9 and J usage is TRBJ1-3; the match to TRBD1 covers 9 bases. CDR3 length: 18 amino acids. CDR1 and CDR2 (germline): SGDLS, YYNGEE. J was trimmed by 0 bases and V by 0 bases; bases with no gene match: 7. CDR3 sequence (DNA): TGTGCCAGCAGCGTAGGGGACAGGGAGATCCTCTCTGGAAACACCATATATTTT. The encoded protein is CASSVGDREILSGNTIYF.

This clonotype came up a few times. This chain connects TRBV25-1 to TRBJ2-2; 12 bases fit TRBD1. The CDR3 runs to 15 residues. Germline assignment: CDR1 MGHDK and CDR2 SYGVNS. The CDR3 region has the DNA TGTGCTAGGGGACAGGGGGCCCAAAACACCGGGGAGCTGTTTTTT. Its protein product is CARGQGAQNTGELFF.

Ten or more counts support this clonotype. The chain has TRBV6-5 and TRBJ1-2, with 8 bases aligning to TRBD1. With 5 bases clipped from V and 3 bases from J, the junction kept 8 bases outside the gene matches. The CDR3 has 15 amino acids. The germline CDR1 and CDR2 sequences are MNHEY and SVGAGI. CDR3 bases: TGTGCCAGCAGTCGTTCTAACAGGGGGGACTATGGCTACACCTTC. It encodes CASSRSNRGDYGYTF.

The chain uses TRBV7-8 and TRBJ1-4; 8 bases are a match to TRBD1. This CDR3 is 15 amino acids long. V dropped 5 bases and J dropped 7; count of bases not matched to a gene: 9. Germline CDR1 and CDR2: SGHVS and FQNEAQ. CDR3 bases: TGTGCCAGCAGCCCGCTTTGGACAGGGTGTGAAAAACTGTTTTTT. It translates to CASSPLWTGCEKLFF.

Concerning this clonotype itself: Compared with germline, one end of the junction differs, possibly owing to a read error. CDR3 region: CASGQRASRVTNEKLFF. The CDR3 DNA follows: TGTGCCAGCGGCCAACGCGCATCAAGAGTAACTAATGAAAAACTGTTTTTT. The chain is built from TRBV14 and TRBJ1-4; D not resolved. The CDR3 sequence is 17 residues long. Germline CDR1 reads SGHDN; CDR2 reads FVKESK.

The rearrangement uses TRBV5-5 and TRBJ1-4; the match to TRBD1 covers 9 bases. The CDR3 loop spans 14 amino acids. Trimming removed 4 bases from V and 8 bases from J; junction bases left unmatched: 6. Per the germline V gene, CDR1 is SGHKS and CDR2 is YYEKEE (reference sequence). CDR3 sequence reads: CASSGQGFGEKLFF. CDR3 coding DNA: TGTGCCAGCAGCGGACAGGGGTTTGGGGAAAAACTGTTTTTT.

This clonotype was recorded a few times. This chain joins TRBV4-3 and TRBJ1-1, with TRBD1 as a possible D gene (5 bases). The CDR3 runs 15 residues. Trimming shortened V by 0 bases and J by 1 base, and 9 bases separated the two germline ends. Looked up from germline, CDR1 is LGHNA and CDR2 is YSLEER. The CDR3 region has the DNA TGCGCCAGCAGCCAAGAAAAGGGGAGGAACACTGAAGCTTTCTTT. This codes for CASSQEKGRNTEAFF.

V usage is TRBV2 and J usage is TRBJ1-3; D remains ambiguous. Looked up from germline, CDR1 is SNHLY and CDR2 is FYNNEI. The CDR3 sequence is 13 residues long. V was trimmed by 7 bases and J by 2 bases, leaving 9 bases between them. The CDR3 loop is CASNPLTGNTIYF. In DNA form, the CDR3 reads TGTGCCAGCAATCCCTTAACTGGAAACACCATATATTTT.

In this sample, this clonotype turned up many times. This chain joins TRBV10-3 and TRBJ1-5; D gene unclear. V gave up 0 bases and J gave up 0 bases, with 3 bases separating them. Germline CDR1 and CDR2: ENHRY and SYGVKD. The CDR3 contains 14 residues. The CDR3 region has the DNA TGTGCCATCAGTGAGTCTTTTAGCAATCAGCCCCAGCATTTT. Protein product: CAISESFSNQPQHF.

This clonotype was counted only a few times. The CDR3 loop is CASSPAGTGFYEQYF. CDR3 sequence (DNA): TGTGCCAGCAGCCCTGCCGGGACAGGGTTCTACGAGCAGTACTTC. V is TRBV5-6 and J is TRBJ2-7, with 9 bases lining up with TRBD1. Per germline, CDR1 SGHDT and CDR2 YYEEEE. V lost 4 bases and J lost 3; bases outside the gene matches: 8. The CDR3 extends over 15 amino acids. The variable domain in full, with the rest retrieved from reference TRBV5-6 and TRBJ2-7, is DAGVTQSPTHLIKTRGQQVTLRCSPKSGHDTVSWYQQALGQGPQFIFQYYEEEERQRGNFPDRFSGHQFPNYSSELNVNALLLGDSALYLCASSPAGTGFYEQYFGPGTRLTVT.

This clonotype showed up just a few times. The gene calls are TRBV5-5 and TRBJ2-5; 8 bases agree with TRBD2. V lost 6 bases to trimming and J lost 3 bases; unmatched junction nucleotides: 4. From germline, CDR1 is SGHKS and CDR2 YYEKEE (reference sequence). CDR3 length: 13 amino acids. This CDR3 reads CASNRAGEETQYF. The CDR3 DNA reads TGTGCCAGCAACCGAGCGGGAGAAGAGACCCAGTACTTC.

The chain combines TRBV7-3 with TRBJ1-1; 8 bases are shared with TRBD1. After removal of 3 bases from V and 0 bases from J, the junction contained 6 bases not matched to a gene. Germline loops: CDR1 SGHTA, CDR2 FQGTGA. The CDR3 length is 16 residues. DNA of the CDR3: TGTGCCAGCAGCTTGACAGGGGTCTCACTGAACACTGAAGCTTTCTTT. Its protein product is CASSLTGVSLNTEAFF.

This clonotype was counted ten times or more. This rearrangement joins TRBV20-1 to TRBJ2-5; unclear D gene. From germline, CDR1 is DFQATT and CDR2 SNEGSKA (reference sequence). CDR3 length: 14 amino acids. V lost 2 bases, J lost 1 base, and 11 bases lay in between. Here the CDR3 DNA reads TGCAGTGCTAGACAGAAATCCGGCCAAGAGACCCAGTACTTC. This translates into CSARQKSGQETQYF.

The genes are TRBV20-1 and TRBJ2-5; a possible D gene is TRBD2 (5 bases). Trimming left V 3 bases short and J 11 bases short, with 7 bases between. The CDR3 has 9 amino acids. Germline V gene data show CDR1 as DFQATT and CDR2 as SNEGSKA (reference sequence). The CDR3 DNA follows: TGCAGTGCTAGTGAGGGACAGTACTTC. As protein: CSASEGQYF.

This clonotype was counted ten times or more. The rearrangement joins TRBV7-6 to TRBJ2-2, with D possibly being TRBD1 (5 bases). The CDR3 length is 16 residues. Looked up from germline, CDR1 is SGHVS and CDR2 is FNYEAQ. Trimming shortened V by 1 base and J by 4 bases, and 13 bases separated the two germline ends. CDR3 DNA: TGTGCCAGCAGCTTAGGGGGCCGGATCGCCACCGGGGAGCTGTTTTTT. Translated: CASSLGGRIATGELFF.

The chain combines TRBV20-1 with TRBJ1-2; D is perhaps TRBD1 (5 bases). Germline V gives CDR1 DFQATT, CDR2 SNEGSKA (reference sequence). The CDR3 has 14 residues. Trimming cost V 7 bases and J 5 bases, with 20 bases left between them. The CDR3 DNA reads as TGCAGTGTCAAGAAGGGGAGTCGAGAGTATGGCTACACCTTC. Amino acid sequence: CSVKKGSREYGYTF.